Presented here are 5 T cell receptor beta chains from one specimen sequenced in a study of PD-L1 blockade in urothelial cancer. The protocol was immunoSEQ multiplex PCR, while the TCRdb copy is restricted to in-frame clones and leaves out a portion. The sample lists about 39,000 clones, around four fifths seen once, with about 10% in the top ten. Stated time point: peripheral blood 6 weeks after treatment start. Specimen: PBMCs, collected around atezolizumab (anti-PD-L1) treatment. Every receptor here comes from a man aged 35-49 years with urothelial cancer.

V gene TRBV28 combines with J gene TRBJ2-2; D is perhaps TRBD1 (5 bases). Between the trimmed V and J ends, which lost 10 bases and 4 bases, there was a span of 34 bases. This CDR3 has 20 amino acids. The germline gives CDR1 MDHEN, CDR2 SYDVKM. The chain's CDR3 is CATPAGPRAPLDRGTGELFF. CDR3 bases: TGTGCCACCCCAGCAGGACCCCGCGCCCCGCTAGACAGAGGCACCGGGGAGCTGTTTTTT. Full variable domain (missing parts from reference TRBV28 and TRBJ2-2): DVKVTQSSRYLVKRTGEKVFLECVQDMDHENMFWYRQDPGLGLRLIYFSYDVKMKEKGDIPEGYSVSREKKERFSLILESASTNQTSMYLCATPAGPRAPLDRGTGELFFGEGSRLTVL.

This chain joins TRBV18 and TRBJ2-3; 10 positions match TRBD2. Trimming took 1 base from V and 4 from J; bases not matched to a gene: 11. Germline CDR1 is KGHSH and CDR2 is LQKENI. The CDR3 is 18 residues long. As DNA, the CDR3 is TGTGCCAGCTCACCACAGGGAGGTCCTAGCGGGAGCGCAGATACGCAGTATTTT. It translates to CASSPQGGPSGSADTQYF.

This chain links TRBV10-2 with TRBJ2-7; D is uncertain. CDR3 length equals 13 residues. The V gene lost 0 bases and the J gene lost 4 bases, with 7 bases spanning the gap. In germline, CDR1 is WSHSY, CDR2 SAAADI. The CDR3 loop is CASSESPGYEQYF. The DNA of the CDR3 is TGCGCCAGCAGTGAGTCTCCCGGGTACGAGCAGTACTTC.

The rearrangement joins TRBV4-2 to TRBJ1-4; 7 bases match TRBD1. The ends lost 4 bases at V and 7 bases at J; junction bases unmatched: 3. The germline V gene has CDR1 LGHNA and CDR2 YNFKEQ. The CDR3 extends over 13 amino acids. CDR3 DNA sequence: TGTGCCAGCAGCCGGGGACAGATTGAAAAACTGTTTTTT. This translates into CASSRGQIEKLFF.

This chain connects TRBV28 to TRBJ2-6; 12 bases are shared with TRBD1. The CDR3 contains 19 residues. With 5 bases clipped from V and 0 bases from J, the junction kept 8 bases outside the gene matches. The germline V gene encodes CDR1 MDHEN and CDR2 SYDVKM. CDR3 sequence (DNA): TGTGCCAGCAGTAAGGTGGGACAGGGGGCCTTCTCTGGGGCCAACGTCCTGACTTTC. Translated, it gives CASSKVGQGAFSGANVLTF.